Below, one T cell receptor beta chain is given with its context. The specificity of this receptor is unknown. Base qualities are not at hand, and no much larger clone is one base apart. CDR1 SGHRS and CDR2 YFSETQ are derived from the germline V gene. Its CDR3 holds 14 amino acids, cysteine through phenylalanine. Only CDR3 DNA is held: 42 bases, read in frame from base 1. V loses 4 bases of germline sequence and J loses 1 base, and the interval between the two ends is 11 bases. Collaborating institutions collected whole blood in K2EDTA tubes following their own protocols. For TCRbeta analysis, collaborator samples were shipped as frozen whole blood, as isolated PBMCs, or as DNA extracted from either sample type. The immunoSEQ Assay, a bias-controlled multiplex PCR, was used to amplify TCRbeta CDR3 regions from genomic DNA. The paper's data handling went like this. The number of nucleated cells in each sample was estimated from the amplification of reference gene primers within the assay. To quantify the absolute abundance of each unique TCRbeta CDR3 rearrangement, sequence reads were collapsed and filtered. For each sample, productive Simpson clonality was calculated as the square root of Simpson's diversity index over productive rearrangements. What TCRdb holds here is the immuneACCESS table cut down to in-frame rearrangements. Part of the clones is not present; checked against another copy, under half of the missing clones reflect an unresolved V gene, and the others are unexplained. V, J and clone size derive from that table, while D and trimming were established from the DNA sequence. The sample table records some 170,000 clones; 85% of these occur just once. Together, the top ten hold less than 9% of the sample.

This record belongs to a study of blood T cell repertoires in COVID-19 (dated by TCRdb to about 2020). Regarding the research as a whole: Samples from collaborators originated in the United States, Italy and Spain and spanned both the acute and convalescent phases of COVID-19. The repertoires were made available in a free public database intended to serve as a resource for research on the immune response to SARS-CoV-2. Subjects who had been exposed to COVID-19, were actively infected with it, or had recovered from it provided the deeply sampled blood TCRbeta repertoires that made up the dataset. Sample metadata almost always included a de-identified subject ID, COVID-19 status, age in years and sex. The prospective study material was composed of cDNA or gDNA derived from T cells, B-cell-depleted T cells, or PBMCs. Samples were obtained from the ongoing ImmuneRACE study (first 160 participants) and from 1,254 subjects provided by 6 global collaborators. HLA class I and class II types, where available, came from metadata supplied by the sample provider rather than from assay-based typing. General conclusions and limits of the study: The amount of clinical and demographic metadata varied by source and participant and was provided uncurated.

The specimen was peripheral blood. The chain is assembled from TRBV5-1 and TRBJ1-1; a weak D assignment points to TRBD1 (5 bases agree). The sequence was collected from a woman between 55 and 75 years old with acute or convalescent COVID-19. The CDR3: CASSDGQWNTEAFF. The DNA sequence reads TGCGCCAGCAGCGACGGACAATGGAACACTGAAGCTTTCTTT. This CDR3, with the reference TRBV5-1 and TRBJ1-1 proteins standing in past its ends, gives the full variable domain KAGVTQTPRYLIKTRGQQVTLSCSPISGHRSVSWYQQTPGQGLQFLFEYFSETQRNKGNFPGRFSGRQFSNSRSEMNVSTLELGDSALYLCASSDGQWNTEAFFGQGTRLTVV.